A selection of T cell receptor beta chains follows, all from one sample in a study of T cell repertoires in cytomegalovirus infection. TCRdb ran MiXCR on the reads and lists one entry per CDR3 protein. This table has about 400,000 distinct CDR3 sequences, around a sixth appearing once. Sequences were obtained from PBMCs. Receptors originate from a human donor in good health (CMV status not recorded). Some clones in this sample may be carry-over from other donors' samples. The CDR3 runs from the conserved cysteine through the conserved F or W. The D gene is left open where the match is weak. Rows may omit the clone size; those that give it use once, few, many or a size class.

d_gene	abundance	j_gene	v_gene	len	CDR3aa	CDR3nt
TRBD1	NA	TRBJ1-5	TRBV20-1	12	CSAGRGDQPQHF	TGCAGTGCGGGCAGGGGGGATCAGCCCCAGCATTTT
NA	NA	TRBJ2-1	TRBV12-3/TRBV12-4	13	CASSPSGLEEQFF	TGTGCCAGCAGTCCATCGGGCCTCGAGGAGCAGTTCTTC
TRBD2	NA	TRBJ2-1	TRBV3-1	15	CASSILAGGPHEQFF	TGTGCCAGCAGTATTCTAGCGGGAGGGCCCCATGAGCAGTTCTTC
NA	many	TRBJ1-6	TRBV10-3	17	CAISESLSFAYNSPLHF	TGTGCCATCAGTGAAAGTCTTAGTTTCGCCTATAATTCACCCCTCCACTTT
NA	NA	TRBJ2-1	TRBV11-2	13	CASSSRSSDWEFF	TGTGCCAGCAGCTCCCGAAGTTCGGATTGGGAGTTCTTC
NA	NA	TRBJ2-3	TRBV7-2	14	CASSPDTYTDTQYF	TGTGCCAGCAGCCCAGACACCTACACAGATACGCAGTATTTT
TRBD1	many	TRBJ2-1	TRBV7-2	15	CASSSQGALINEQFF	TGTGCCAGCAGCTCACAGGGGGCGCTCATTAATGAGCAGTTCTTC
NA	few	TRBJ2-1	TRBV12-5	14	CASALEATYNEQFF	TGTGCTAGTGCTCTGGAGGCCACCTACAATGAGCAGTTCTTC
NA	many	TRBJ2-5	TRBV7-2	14	CASSSDIPQETQYF	TGTGCCAGCAGCTCGGACATCCCCCAAGAGACCCAGTACTTC
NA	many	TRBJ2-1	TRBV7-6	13	CASSLGIAYEQFF	TGTGCCAGCAGCTTAGGTATAGCTTATGAGCAGTTCTTC
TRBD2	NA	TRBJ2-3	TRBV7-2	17	CASSLRSGGGAGDTQYF	TGTGCCAGCAGCTTAAGGTCGGGCGGGGGGGCCGGAGATACGCAGTATTTT
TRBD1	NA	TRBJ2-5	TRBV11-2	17	CASSLGLGQGFEETQYF	TGTGCCAGCAGCTTAGGGTTGGGACAGGGGTTCGAAGAGACCCAGTACTTC
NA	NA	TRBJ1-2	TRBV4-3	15	CASSQEWSTHYGYTF	TGCGCCAGCAGCCAAGAATGGTCGACCCACTATGGCTACACCTTC
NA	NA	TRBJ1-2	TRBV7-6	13	CASSLMTIYGYTF	TGTGCCAGCAGCTTAATGACAATTTATGGCTACACCTTC
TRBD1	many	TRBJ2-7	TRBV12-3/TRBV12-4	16	CASSSPGQGANYEQYF	TGTGCCAGCAGCTCCCCTGGCCAGGGGGCTAACTACGAGCAGTACTTC
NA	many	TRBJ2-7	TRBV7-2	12	CASSPTSYEQYF	TGTGCCAGCAGCCCTACTAGCTACGAGCAGTACTTC